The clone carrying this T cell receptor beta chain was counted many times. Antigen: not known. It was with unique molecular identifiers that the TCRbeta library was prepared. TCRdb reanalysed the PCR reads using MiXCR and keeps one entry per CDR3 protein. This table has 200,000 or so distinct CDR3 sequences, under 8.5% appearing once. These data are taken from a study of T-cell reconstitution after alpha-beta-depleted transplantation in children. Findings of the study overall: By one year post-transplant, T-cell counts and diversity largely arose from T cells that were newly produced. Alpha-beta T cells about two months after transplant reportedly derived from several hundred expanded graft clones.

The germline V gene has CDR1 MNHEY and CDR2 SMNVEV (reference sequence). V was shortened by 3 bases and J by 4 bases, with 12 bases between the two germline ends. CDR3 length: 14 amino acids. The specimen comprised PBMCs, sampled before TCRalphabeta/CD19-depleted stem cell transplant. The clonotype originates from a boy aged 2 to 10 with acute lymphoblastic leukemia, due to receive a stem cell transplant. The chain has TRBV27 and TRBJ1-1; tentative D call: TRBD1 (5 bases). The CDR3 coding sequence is TGTGCCAGCAGTTTCCGGCCGGGGGGCACTGAAGCTTTCTTT. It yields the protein CASSFRPGGTEAFF.